One and the same sample provided the 30 T cell receptor beta chains below, sequenced in a study of blood T cells in healthy people across ages. Then a second PCR, running about 6 to 11 cycles, was carried out with a sample-barcoded 5' primer and a J-beta primer mix. TCRdb re-called the 5' RACE reads through MiXCR, storing one row per CDR3 protein. The sample includes 600,000 or so distinct CDR3 sequences, about 30% seen only once; the top ten take around 16%. The sequencing sample was made of blood. All receptors come from a woman aged 80 or over in good health.

This clonotype was picked up a small number of times. A much larger clone lies a single base off, so this may be a read error. V is TRBV4-2 and J is TRBJ2-3, with 7 nucleotides matching TRBD1. Germline values: CDR1 LGHNA, CDR2 YNFKEQ. The CDR3 has 13 residues. CDR3 bases: TGTGCCAGCACCAGACAGGGAACAGGTACGCAGTATTTT. Translating gives CASTRQGTGTQYF.

V and J are TRBV7-3 and TRBJ2-2, with TRBD2 matching 8 bases. The J segment lost 6 bases and the V segment lost 5 bases, leaving 14 bases of the junction unmatched. The CDR3 is 17 amino acids. Germline V CDR1 and CDR2: SGHTA, FQGTGA. CDR3 sequence: CASSPSASGLPPGELFF. The DNA for the CDR3 is TGTGCCAGCAGCCCAAGCGCTAGCGGGTTACCACCCGGGGAGCTGTTTTTT.

About this clonotype: One end of the junction does not line up with germline, which may come from a read error. This sequence joins TRBV3-1 and TRBJ1-4; D is unresolved. CDR3 length equals 16 residues. CDR1 and CDR2 from the germline V gene are LGHDT and YNNKEL (reference sequence). In DNA, the CDR3 is TGTGCCAGCAGTCAAGATTTTGGGCAGGCTAATGAAAAACTGTTTTTT. Residues: CASSQDFGQANEKLFF.

This clonotype showed up many times. The chain employs TRBV9 and TRBJ2-5; the match to TRBD2 covers 9 bases. The V gene end was trimmed by 4 bases and the J gene end by 5 bases; junction bases not matched to a gene: 15. CDR3 size: 17 residues. Germline V gives CDR1 SGDLS, CDR2 YYNGEE. As DNA, the CDR3 is TGTGCCAGCAGCCTTCCCCCGGGTAGCGGGGGAGTGGAGACCCAGTACTTC. The encoded protein is CASSLPPGSGGVETQYF.

The V call is TRBV28, the J call TRBJ2-7; D remains ambiguous. This CDR3 region has 11 residues. From germline, CDR1 is MDHEN and CDR2 SYDVKM. V was clipped by 6 bases and J by 8 bases, with 11 bases between them. DNA of the CDR3: TGTGCCAGCAGCAGCCTCTCCAAGCAGTACTTC. As protein: CASSSLSKQYF.

With regard to this clonotype: A read error may explain this, as a much larger clone is one base away. The J gene is TRBJ1-1, the V gene TRBV7-3; no clear D gene. The CDR3 runs to 13 residues. Germline CDR1 SGHTA, CDR2 FQGTGA. This CDR3 is CTSSLTRSYEAFF. The DNA for the CDR3 is TGTACCAGCAGCTTAACTCGGTCCTATGAAGCTTTCTTT.

In the case of this clonotype: This sequence may be a read error, since a much larger clone differs from it by one base. This chain connects TRBV20-1 to TRBJ1-1, with D hard to call. The V end was cut by 6 bases, the J end by 7 bases, with 18 bases between. In germline, CDR1 is DFQATT, CDR2 SNEGSKA (reference sequence). This CDR3 has 13 amino acids. For the CDR3, the DNA is TGCAGTGCAGGAGGAGGAGGCGACGGTGAAGCTTTCTTT. This encodes CSAGGGGDGEAFF.

The chain combines TRBV6-5 with TRBJ2-1, with 10 bases matching TRBD2. The length of the CDR3 is 18 residues. The V and J ends lost 0 bases and 15 bases, in that order; junction bases with no gene match: 20. The germline V gene encodes CDR1 MNHEY and CDR2 SVGAGI. CDR3 bases: TGTGCCAGCAGTTACTCCCCCGCTAGCGGGAGCCCTCTGGTCGGTGGGTTCTTC. It translates to CASSYSPASGSPLVGGFF.

The V call is TRBV3-1, the J call TRBJ2-3; D is undetermined. The V gene's germline CDR1 is LGHDT and CDR2 YNNKEL (reference sequence). The ends were cut back, 3 bases at V and 7 bases at J, with 14 bases in the middle. The CDR3 contains 14 residues. CDR3 residues: CASSQAPEDYTQYF. In DNA form, the CDR3 reads TGTGCCAGCAGCCAGGCCCCGGAAGACTATACGCAGTATTTT.

This chain uses TRBV6-2 or TRBV6-3 with TRBJ1-1, with 9 bases matching TRBD1. The CDR3 covers 15 residues. With V trimmed by 5 bases and J by 4 bases, 8 bases remained unmatched. Germline assignment: CDR1 MNHEY and CDR2 SVGEGT. The CDR3 nucleotides read TGTGCCAGCAGTCCGCGACAGGGGGTAGGCACTGAAGCTTTCTTT. It encodes CASSPRQGVGTEAFF.

A remark on this clonotype: This clone may be a read error of a much larger clone one base away. The V call is TRBV7-3, the J call TRBJ2-3; D may be TRBD2 (5 bases). This CDR3 spans 15 amino acids. Trimming left V 5 bases short and J 5 bases short, with 17 bases between. CDR1 is SGHTA and CDR2 is FQGTGA in the germline V gene. CDR3 sequence: CASSQTGIGLDTQYF. The DNA of the CDR3 is TGTGCCAGCAGCCAGACGGGGATAGGGCTAGATACGCAGTATTTT. Combining the CDR3 with reference TRBV7-3 and TRBJ2-3 gives the whole variable domain GAGVSQTPSNKVTEKGKYVELRCDPISGHTALYWYRQSLGQGPEFLIYFQGTGAADDSGLPNDRFFAVRPEGSVSTLKIQRTERGDSAVYLCASSQTGIGLDTQYFGPGTRLTVL.

The table lists this clonotype with many counts. The chain has TRBV20-1 and TRBJ2-1, with 11 bases aligning to TRBD2. J gave up 4 bases and V 3 bases, and 5 bases lay outside the gene matches. There are 15 residues in the CDR3. Germline CDR1 and CDR2: DFQATT and SNEGSKA (reference sequence). CDR3 residues: CSARPTSGAYNEQFF. As DNA, the CDR3 is TGCAGTGCTAGGCCGACTAGCGGGGCTTACAATGAGCAGTTCTTC.

The table lists this clonotype with many counts. V and J are TRBV7-2 and TRBJ2-7, with D possibly called TRBD1 or TRBD2 (6 bases each). CDR1 is SGHTA, CDR2 FQGNSA, per germline. V lost 5 bases to trimming and J lost 3 bases, with 17 bases between them. The CDR3 spans 15 residues. The DNA of the CDR3 is TGTGCCAGCAGCGAGAGGGGGGAGGTAGGCTACGAGCAGTACTTC. This gives the protein CASSERGEVGYEQYF.

This sequence joins TRBV5-1 and TRBJ2-3; TRBD1 matches 10 bases. Germline V lookup: CDR1 SGHRS, CDR2 YFSETQ. The CDR3 is made up of 15 amino acids. V lost 10 bases, J lost 4 bases, and 12 bases stayed unmatched. CDR3 sequence (DNA): TGCGCCGGTACAAGGACAGGGGGAGGCGCAGATACGCAGTATTTT. Translating it yields CAGTRTGGGADTQYF. The entire variable domain, with the rest obtained from reference TRBV5-1 and TRBJ2-3, is as follows: KAGVTQTPRYLIKTRGQQVTLSCSPISGHRSVSWYQQTPGQGLQFLFEYFSETQRNKGNFPGRFSGRQFSNSRSEMNVSTLELGDSALYLCAGTRTGGGADTQYFGPGTRLTVL.

This clonotype was detected many times. V is TRBV2 and J is TRBJ2-5; D possibly corresponds to TRBD1 (5 bases). This CDR3 has 12 amino acids. Trimming removed 7 bases at V and 1 base at J, with 7 bases between. Germline CDR1 SNHLY, CDR2 FYNNEI. The CDR3 is CASTQGQETQYF. The CDR3 DNA reads TGTGCCAGCACCCAGGGCCAAGAGACCCAGTACTTC. Supplemented by reference TRBV2 and TRBJ2-5, the full variable domain reads EPEVTQTPSHQVTQMGQEVILRCVPISNHLYFYWYRQILGQKVEFLVSFYNNEISEKSEIFDDQFSVERPDGSNFTLKIRSTKLEDSAMYFCASTQGQETQYFGPGTRLLVL.

The J gene is TRBJ1-4, the V gene TRBV4-1; maybe TRBD1 (6 bases). Per germline, CDR1 MGHRA and CDR2 YSYEKL. Trimming shortened V by 4 bases and J by 2 bases, and 14 bases separated the two germline ends. There are 16 residues in the CDR3. This chain's CDR3 is CASSPSRGGTNEKLFF. CDR3 sequence (DNA): TGCGCCAGCAGCCCCTCCCGGGGGGGCACTAATGAAAAACTGTTTTTT.

This clonotype was recorded at least ten times. The chain employs TRBV2 and TRBJ2-4; D tentatively reads TRBD1 or TRBD2 (6 bases each). This CDR3 is built from 15 residues. V lost 4 bases and J 1 base, leaving 11 bases between the germline ends. Per the germline V gene, CDR1 is SNHLY and CDR2 is FYNNEI. The CDR3 sequence is CASSGGAMAKNIQYF. The CDR3 DNA follows: TGTGCCAGCAGTGGGGGGGCCATGGCCAAAAACATTCAGTACTTC.

As for this clonotype: Just one base apart from a much larger clone, this may be a read error. The gene calls are TRBV5-1 and TRBJ1-1, with D perhaps matching TRBD1 (5 bases). CDR1 is SGHRS, CDR2 YFSETQ, per germline. The CDR3 has 13 residues. The V and J ends lost 1 base and 12 bases respectively, with 16 bases between them. In nucleotides, the CDR3 is TGCGCCAGCAGCTTGAATGCGGACACTGGGTCTTTCTTT. It is translated as CASSLNADTGSFF. Full variable domain (outside the CDR3, taken from reference TRBV5-1 and TRBJ1-1): KAGVTQTPRYLIKTRGQQVTLSCSPISGHRSVSWYQQTPGQGLQFLFEYFSETQRNKGNFPGRFSGRQFSNSRSEMNVSTLELGDSALYLCASSLNADTGSFFGQGTRLTVV.

This clonotype was observed at least ten times. The chain couples TRBV7-6 to TRBJ1-2; D ambiguous. Germline V gives CDR1 SGHVS, CDR2 FNYEAQ. V was clipped by 1 base and J by 6 bases, with 15 bases between them. The CDR3 is 15 residues long. The CDR3, as DNA: TGTGCCAGCAGCTTAGGGGGTTCAATAAGTGATGGCTACACCTTC. Translated: CASSLGGSISDGYTF.

Ten or more counts support this clonotype. Written as DNA, the CDR3 is TGTGCCACCAGTGGAGGGAATAGCAATCAGCCCCAGCATTTT. Protein product: CATSGGNSNQPQHF. The chain is built from TRBV24-1 and TRBJ1-5, with D unclear. The length of the CDR3 is 14 residues. Germline values: CDR1 KGHDR, CDR2 SFDVKD. Trimming shortened V by 5 bases and J by 0 bases, and 7 bases separated the two germline ends.

This clonotype was seen repeatedly, ten times or more. This sequence joins TRBV11-2 and TRBJ2-7; D not resolved. The germline V and J ends were trimmed by 5 bases and 0 bases, with 11 bases remaining between them. CDR3 length equals 14 residues. Looked up from germline, CDR1 is SGHAT and CDR2 is FQNNGV. The chain's CDR3 is CASSRRVSSYEQYF. The CDR3 coding sequence is TGTGCCAGCAGCCGACGGGTGAGCTCCTACGAGCAGTACTTC.

This clonotype was picked up many times. The chain carries TRBV7-9 and TRBJ2-3; 7 bases are shared with TRBD2. The trim removed 4 bases at V and 3 bases at J, leaving 10 bases unmatched. CDR3 length: 16 residues. Germline values: CDR1 SEHNR, CDR2 FQNEAQ (reference sequence). The chain's CDR3 is CASSSARQRGTDTQYF. CDR3 DNA sequence: TGTGCCAGCAGCTCCGCCCGGCAGCGGGGAACAGATACGCAGTATTTT.

This clonotype turned up a few times. The chain couples TRBV12-3 or TRBV12-4 to TRBJ1-5; a weak D match, TRBD1 (5 bases). The germline V and J ends were trimmed by 3 bases and 4 bases, with 10 bases remaining between them. This CDR3 has 14 residues. The CDR3 DNA follows: TGTGCCAGCAGTTTTCGGGCAGGGAATCAGCCCCAGCATTTT. This translates into CASSFRAGNQPQHF.

This clonotype was detected many times. This rearrangement joins TRBV20-1 to TRBJ2-3, with 9 bases lining up with TRBD2. CDR1 is DFQATT and CDR2 is SNEGSKA in the germline V gene (reference sequence). Germline trimming cut 3 bases from V and 0 bases from J; bases unmatched to any gene: 1. The CDR3 is 14 residues long. CDR3 in amino acids: CSASLAGSTDTQYF. CDR3 DNA sequence: TGCAGTGCTAGTCTAGCGGGGAGCACAGATACGCAGTATTTT.

The chain carries TRBV5-5 and TRBJ1-1; maybe TRBD1 (5 bases). The germline V gene has CDR1 SGHKS and CDR2 YYEKEE (reference sequence). This CDR3 has 14 residues. V shed 5 bases and J shed 6 bases, with 17 bases lying between them. The CDR3 sequence: CASSLSWLGPEAFF. CDR3 sequence (DNA): TGTGCCAGCAGTTTATCATGGTTGGGGCCTGAAGCTTTCTTT.

This chain links TRBV7-8 with TRBJ2-7; 7 bases fit TRBD1. V was pared by 5 bases and J by 7 bases, with 17 bases of the junction left unmatched. The CDR3 extends over 16 amino acids. Germline-derived CDR1 and CDR2 are SGHVS and FQNEAQ. The DNA of the CDR3 is TGTGCCAGCAGCCCCGGGTTTATGGCAGGGGGTAATGAGCAGTACTTC. This translates into CASSPGFMAGGNEQYF.

This clonotype was seen at least ten times. The gene calls are TRBV6-2 or TRBV6-3 and TRBJ2-5, with no clear D. The CDR3 has 12 amino acids. With 4 bases removed from V and 5 bases from J, the gap between germline ends came to 8 bases. Germline V CDR1 and CDR2: MNHEY, SVGEGT. The CDR3 DNA reads TGTGCCAGCAGTTGGTCTCACGAGACCCAGTACTTC. This sequence encodes CASSWSHETQYF.

The chain employs TRBV4-1 and TRBJ2-3, with TRBD2 matching over 7 bases. CDR1 MGHRA and CDR2 YSYEKL come from the germline V gene. The CDR3 loop spans 15 amino acids. V lost 2 bases, J lost 4 bases, and 6 bases stayed unmatched. The CDR3 here is CASSQKTSSADTQYF. The DNA for the CDR3 is TGCGCCAGCAGCCAAAAGACTAGCAGCGCAGATACGCAGTATTTT.

The sample holds a few counts of this clonotype. A much larger clonotype is one base distant, so this may be a read error. V and J are TRBV20-1 and TRBJ2-7; the match to TRBD2 covers 13 bases. The length of the CDR3 is 14 residues. The germline gives CDR1 DFQATT, CDR2 SNEGSKA (reference sequence). Losses at the gene ends were 2 bases for V and 7 bases for J; bases not matched to a gene: 5. The CDR3 DNA sequence: TGCAGTGCTAGAACTAGCGGGGGGGTCTATGAGCAGTACTTC. Protein product: CSARTSGGVYEQYF.

V is TRBV20-1 and J is TRBJ2-7, with 10 nucleotides matching TRBD2. From germline, CDR1 is DFQATT and CDR2 SNEGSKA (reference sequence). This CDR3 contains 15 residues. After removal of 5 bases from V and 7 bases from J, the junction contained 14 bases not matched to a gene. The CDR3 region has the DNA TGCAGTGCTGGAGGGCCAGCGGGGGGGGTCAATGAGCAGTACTTC. As protein: CSAGGPAGGVNEQYF.